This TCR beta chain is drawn from a study of shared clonotypes between healthy human individuals. Clones were read by immunoSEQ multiplex PCR, and TCRdb kept only the in-frame ones, dropping some. The repertoire consists of about 2,200,000 clones, with more than 85% occurring once and the leading ten covering over 1.5%. The germline V gene has CDR1 SGHNT and CDR2 YENEEA. V trimming: 2 bases; J trimming: 0 bases; junction bases outside the gene matches: 3. The CDR3 spans 16 residues. It was CD45RO-negative cells, positively selected for CCR7, that made up naive CD8 cells, with terminally differentiated effector memory CD45RA+ cells excluded. Only Caucasian adults living in Nashville, Tennessee served as donors. About this clone itself: What it recognizes is unknown.

Study-wide findings and caveats: In several donors, around 4.5% of naive CD4 clonotypes appeared in common.

The sample taken for sequencing was naive CD8+ T cells from PBMCs. The receptor comes from a man younger than 35 in good health. Some clones in this sample may be carry-over from other donors' samples. V is TRBV11-3 and J is TRBJ2-1, with TRBD2 identical over 8 bases. As DNA, the CDR3 is TGTGCCAGCAGCTTAAGGAGCGGGAGCTCCTACAATGAGCAGTTCTTC. Translated, it gives CASSLRSGSSYNEQFF.